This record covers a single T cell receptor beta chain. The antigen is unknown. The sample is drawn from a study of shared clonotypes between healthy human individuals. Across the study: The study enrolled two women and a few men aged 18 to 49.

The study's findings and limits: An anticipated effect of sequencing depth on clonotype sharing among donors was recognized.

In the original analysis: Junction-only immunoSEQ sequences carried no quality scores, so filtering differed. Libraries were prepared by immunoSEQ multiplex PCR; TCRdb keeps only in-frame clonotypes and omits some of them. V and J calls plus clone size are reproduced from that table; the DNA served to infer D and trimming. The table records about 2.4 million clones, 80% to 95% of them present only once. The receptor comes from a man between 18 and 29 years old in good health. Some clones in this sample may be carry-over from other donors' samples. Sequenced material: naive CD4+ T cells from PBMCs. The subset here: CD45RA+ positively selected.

The CDR3 sequence: CASRSSGSTYEQYF. In nucleotides, the CDR3 is TGTGCCAGCAGGTCCTCCGGGTCGACCTACGAGCAGTACTTC. The gene calls are TRBV7-2 and TRBJ2-7; D is ambiguous. The CDR3 has 14 amino acids. Trimming removed 6 bases from V and 2 bases from J, with 14 bases in between. Per germline, CDR1 SGHTA and CDR2 FQGNSA.